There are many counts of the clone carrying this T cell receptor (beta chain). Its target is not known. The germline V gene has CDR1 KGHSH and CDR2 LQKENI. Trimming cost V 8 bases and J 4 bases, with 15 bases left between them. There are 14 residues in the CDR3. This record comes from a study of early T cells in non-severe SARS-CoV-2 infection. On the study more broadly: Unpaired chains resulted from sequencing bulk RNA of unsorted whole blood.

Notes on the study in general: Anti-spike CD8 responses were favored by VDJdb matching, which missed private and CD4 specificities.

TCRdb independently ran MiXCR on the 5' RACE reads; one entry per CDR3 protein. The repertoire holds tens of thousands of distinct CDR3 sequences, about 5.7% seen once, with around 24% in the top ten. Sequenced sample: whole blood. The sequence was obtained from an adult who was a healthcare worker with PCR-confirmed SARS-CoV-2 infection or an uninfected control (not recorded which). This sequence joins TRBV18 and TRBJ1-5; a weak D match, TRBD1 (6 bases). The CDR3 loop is CASMDGGANQPQHF. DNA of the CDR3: TGTGCCAGCATGGATGGGGGGGCAAATCAGCCCCAGCATTTT.